This T cell receptor (beta chain) was profiled in a study of cytomegalovirus exposure and HLA in healthy donors (dated by TCRdb to between 2016 and 2019). In terms of the full investigation: According to an earlier analysis of a few hundred of the donors, about 179 million T cells yielded 117 million unique TCR beta sequences and less than 300 Gb of sequence data. Four to six DR-DQ haplotypes were handled as single units for association and clustering, since linkage in the cohort was strong. To decide whether each TCR beta V gene segment behaved as functional or pseudogenic, an earlier analysis of approximately 620 of the donors relied on high-throughput TCR beta sequencing. In addition to the first cohort of roughly 700 subjects, a separate validation cohort of approximately 110 different subjects was used. Using immunosequencing, the study profiled T cell repertoires from fewer than 850 subjects and related those repertoires to cytomegalovirus serostatus. All discovery cohort repertoires had been generated on a single sequencing platform. Genome-wide SNP genotypes for about 65% of the roughly 700 donors were used in a later genetic analysis, which treated that subset as a discovery cohort. The genetic ancestry cluster associated with self-reported Caucasian donors included 81% of the 300 to 400 genotyped donors. A later analysis re-analyzed previously published TCR beta repertoires from hundreds of donors and added high-resolution HLA genotyping to study TCR occurrence patterns. Around 330 gigabases of sequencing data and 75 million to 85 million unique TCR sequences made up an early release that covered several hundred HLA-typed donors. Donor age, sex, ethnicity and CMV serostatus were compiled together with the repertoire data. The later analysis used no new phenotypic data to find candidate immune exposures, relying instead on TCR beta sequences and their occurrence across donors. Among roughly 400 genotyped donors of the cohort, an average of 235,054 unique TCR beta nucleotide sequences were sequenced per donor, roughly 20% of them non-productive. The number of donors typed differed by locus, with about 629-640 for A, B, C, DRB1 and DQB1, over 500 for DQA1, approximately 570 for DPA1, and over 400 for DPB1. Class I and class II HLA loci were covered by the typing at four-digit resolution. The study combined high-throughput TCR immunosequencing, statistical association of individual TCRs with disease status, and machine learning to predict cytomegalovirus infection status. The study was designed to test whether signatures of past pathogen exposure could be identified by cataloging public T cell receptors.

The full study reports these points: A later analysis reported that several top co-occurrence clusters appeared linked to parvovirus B19, influenza, CMV and Epstein-Barr virus. HLA typing was unavailable for some donors at each locus, so association tests used only the typed subset. Broadly in line with IMGT annotations, most TCR beta V segments showed up in productive rearrangements about 87% or about 30% of the time in an earlier analysis of under 700 of the donors. The presence/absence analyses assumed that sequencing depth was roughly uniform across donors, and that assumption may not be true. Compared with equally common non-associated chains, HLA-associated TCR beta chains in a later analysis were more clonally expanded and had lower generation probabilities. A further reported finding was that TCR beta sequences accurately predicted the HLA-A and HLA-B alleles for most subjects in the first cohort. In a later genetic analysis, a missense DCLRE1C variant was associated with V-gene and J-gene trimming of TCR beta chains, and the association was replicated in an independent cohort. CMV serostatus was the only immune exposure information available for the cohort. Three of the identified cytomegalovirus-associated TCR beta chains were confirmed in vitro to be specific for cytomegalovirus antigens. A group of highly shared sequence variants was considered likely to be a technical artifact of the sequencing pipeline. According to a later analysis, TCR association rates differed among HLA loci, with DRB1 alleles showing the most associated TCRs and HLA-C alleles showing the fewest. Strong co-occurrence of HLA alleles, especially DR and DQ, made assigning TCR associations to individual alleles difficult. Because the 87-base-pair reads could not distinguish some IMGT-functional V segments, including TRBV6-2 and TRBV6-3, those segments were excluded. Most TCR sequences were seen in very few donors, while some public TCRs were found in many individuals. Linkage disequilibrium might explain the correlated functional status among segregating V segments, but an unknown experimental factor could not be ruled out. Because counts were too low, about 15 rarely observed V segments, including chromosome 9 orphons, were left out of the earlier analysis of approximately 580 of the donors. A later genetic analysis reported fewer N-insertions in productive TCRs among donors in an Asian-associated ancestry cluster than the roughly 700-donor mean. It was suggested by the authors that the approach could potentially be generalized to other disease states and immunological phenotypes. A later analysis associated 16,951 TCR beta sequences with specific HLA alleles at a false discovery rate of 0.05. According to a later analysis, most CMV-associated TCR beta chains appeared to be HLA-restricted, and the HLA associations seemed to be driven largely by CMV exposure. In both the original and validation cohorts, the classifier was reported to diagnose cytomegalovirus status with high specificity and sensitivity. Only TCR beta chains were sequenced in this cohort, and the absence of alpha or paired-chain data limited detectable features. The study listed 164 TCR beta chains as associated with cytomegalovirus.

At the junction V is shortened by 0 bases and J by 2 bases; bases outside the gene matches: 5. The CDR3 holds 18 amino acids from the cysteine to the phenylalanine. Solely the CDR3 DNA is kept, with 54 bases framed from the first base. From a lookup of the germline V gene, CDR1 and CDR2 are ENHRY and SYGVKD. The library was built by means of the immunoSEQ multiplex PCR assay. A mixture of 60 forward primers for TCR Vbeta segments and 13 reverse primers for TCR Jbeta segments was used in the multiplex PCR. Amplification of the CDR3 region of rearranged TCR beta genes was performed with a multiplex PCR assay on genomic DNA. The Illumina HiSeq System was used to sequence the amplified TCR beta libraries as 87-base-pair reads. From the authors' description of their analysis: A later analysis counted 65 million to 90 million unique TCR beta chains across the 600 to 850 repertoires, and roughly 9.9 million of these chains were shared by at least two donors. Raw reads were error-corrected and collapsed into unique sequences by a nearest-neighbor algorithm in which closely related sequences were merged to remove PCR and sequencing errors. Alignment of CDR3 sequences to IMGT reference sequences was used to assign V, D and J gene segments. Each retained sequence needed at least a six-nucleotide match to both a V gene segment and a J gene segment. Rearrangements were classified as productive when the CDR3 lacked stop codons and remained in frame with V and J, and all other rearrangements were classified as non-productive. CDR3 was defined by IMGT convention, running from the second conserved V-encoded cysteine to the conserved J-encoded phenylalanine. The earlier analysis of some 540 of the donors excluded any sequence lacking an unambiguous match to a single V gene segment. In an earlier analysis of 587 of the donors, a V segment was called functional when productive rearrangements were above 56.7%, and segregating when the standard deviation between donors exceeded 5%. A statistical classification framework was built for diagnosing cytomegalovirus status from the catalog of TCR beta chain sequences. In a later analysis, TCR nucleotide sequences were compared against IMGT/GENE-DB human TR gene sequences so that V and J genes could be assigned. The TCRdist pipeline was used in a later analysis to assign CDR3 sequences and most-parsimonious VDJ recombination scenarios. In a later analysis, each TCR beta chain was defined by its CDR3 amino acid sequence together with its V-gene family, and reads lacking a unique V-gene family were excluded. In a later analysis, approximately 590 highly shared, low-generation-probability nucleotide sequences were removed to address suspected cross-contamination and a sequencing artifact. A later analysis calculated a clonal expansion index for each public chain from normalized within-repertoire ranks of inferred template counts. In a later analysis, generation probabilities were computed using a VDJ recombination model fitted to out-of-frame rearrangements, and the results were checked against IGoR. In a later analysis, hypergeometric tests were used to score TCR-TCR, TCR-HLA and TCR-CMV co-occurrence, with a repertoire-size bias correction applied to TCR pairs. A later analysis estimated false discovery rates by permuting HLA or CMV assignments 20 times. In a later analysis, co-occurring TCRs were grouped with DBSCAN, and TCRdist sequence similarity was added when clustering was performed within HLA-allele-positive subsets. Repertoires with fewer than 30,000 or more than 120,000 public chains were left out of co-occurrence clustering, as were a handful of repertoires with anomalous nucleotide sharing. The clones in this table, taken by TCRdb from immuneACCESS, are in-frame only. Not every clone is retained; where verified, under half of the shortfall comes from an unresolved V gene, and the cause of the rest is unknown. The V and J calls and the clone size are those of that table, but D and trimming were determined from the DNA. This sample lists over 80,000 clones; roughly 74% were detected once. Over 12% of the sample rests with the top ten.

About this clone: No cognate antigen has been identified for it. Base-call qualities are not available, and no considerably larger clone is one nucleotide away.

The cohort was made up of approximately 670 healthy bone marrow donors. At the time of sampling, all cohort members were nominally healthy, though unrecorded immune exposures were likely present. The donor was CMV seropositive and was included in the group of 300 or so seropositive cohort members. A peripheral blood sample was collected from each donor, and TCR beta sequencing was performed on peripheral blood mononuclear cells. Genomic DNA extraction from the blood cell samples was performed with the Qiagen DNeasy Blood Extraction Kit. The sequenced sample consisted of PBMCs. This TCR derives from a woman between 65 and 79 years old in good health and CMV-seropositive. The sequence links TRBV10-3 to TRBJ2-6, with TRBD1 matching 9 junction bases. The CDR3 region reads CAISESGTGRTGANVLTF. In nucleotide form, the sequence is TGTGCCATCAGTGAGTCGGGGACAGGGCGGACTGGGGCCAACGTCCTGACTTTC.